This T cell receptor (beta chain) was identified during a study of human T cells and chemical hapten exposure. Noted time point: patch test 1, 2 weeks after DPC sensitization. As to treatment: therapeutic diphenylcyclopropenone sensitization with weekly scalp DPC. Prior to application of each patch test, blood was drawn. Findings and limits, study-wide: Expanded TCR counts at PT1 were positively correlated with the patch test score.

The CDR3 length is 14 residues. Trimming shortened V by 7 bases and J by 0 bases, and 13 bases separated the two germline ends. The germline V gene encodes CDR1 DFQATT and CDR2 SNEGSKA (reference sequence). In this sample, this clonotype turned up a few times. Its antigen is not identified. TCRdb re-called the RACE reads with MiXCR, one entry per CDR3 protein. The sample consists of tens of thousands of distinct CDR3 sequences, about 12% of them appearing once. The sample consisted of whole blood, taken in connection with sensitization to the hapten diphenylcyclopropenone (DPC). This chain joins TRBV20-1 and TRBJ2-1; D gene uncertain. The clonotype comes from a woman between 55 and 75 years old with alopecia areata. Some clones in this sample may be carry-over from other donors' samples. CDR3 in amino acids: CSVSRSSSYNEQFF. DNA for the CDR3: TGCAGTGTAAGTAGGTCGAGCTCCTACAATGAGCAGTTCTTC.